This T cell receptor beta chain emerged from a study of patients and donors after allogeneic stem cell transplantation. One entry per CDR3 protein, called by TCRdb with MiXCR from the RT-PCR reads. The profile shows roughly 940,000 distinct CDR3 sequences, 15% to 20% of them singletons. V lost 3 bases, J lost 0 bases, and 16 bases lay in between. This CDR3 is built from 17 residues. CDR1 is SGDLS and CDR2 is YYNGEE in the germline V gene. This chain joins TRBV9 and TRBJ2-1, with no clear D. The sequenced sample consisted of blood, either unsorted or a sorted T cell fraction (not recorded which). This TCR was recovered from a human donor who was either an allogeneic HSCT recipient or a stem cell or donor lymphocyte infusion donor (not recorded which). It is not recorded whose cells these are; they may come from a transplant donor. CDR3 sequence: CASSAAPLDVSYNEQFF. CDR3 coding DNA: TGTGCCAGCAGCGCTGCGCCACTGGATGTCTCCTACAATGAGCAGTTCTTC.